This is a list of T cell receptor beta chains from one sample in a study of regulatory T cells in long-lasting Graves disease. MiXCR, applied by TCRdb to the multiplex PCR reads, yields one record per CDR3 protein. The sample holds approximately 390,000 distinct CDR3 sequences, about 16% seen once. The same sample was also used in a study of T cells in Graves' hyperthyroidism and ophthalmopathy.

The sequencing used peripheral blood mononuclear cells (PBMCs), collected at new diagnosis, from a patient treated with antithyroid drugs. The receptors were sampled from a woman younger than 35 with Graves disease. The CDR3 runs from the conserved cysteine through the conserved F or W. Each record gives: clone size, D gene, V gene, J gene, CDR3 length, CDR3 protein, CDR3 DNA. The D gene is left open where the match is weak. Some rows have no size entry. The others give once, few or many, or a class for an expanded clone.

>many|TRBD1|TRBV2|TRBJ2-4|17
CASSEISGGAAKNIQYF
TGTGCCAGCAGTGAAATCTCAGGGGGCGCAGCCAAAAACATTCAGTACTTC
>.|.|TRBV7-8|TRBJ1-6|14
CASSARDIIPPLHF
TGTGCCAGCAGCGCTCGGGATATAATTCCACCCCTCCACTTT
>.|TRBD1|TRBV6-2/TRBV6-3|TRBJ1-4|13
CASRWTGGEKLFF
TGTGCCAGCAGATGGACAGGGGGAGAAAAACTGTTTTTT
>.|.|TRBV2|TRBJ1-2|12
CASSEGGPLYTF
TGTGCCAGCAGTGAAGGGGGCCCGCTCTACACCTTC
>.|TRBD1|TRBV10-3|TRBJ2-1|12
CAIRRQGNEQFF
TGTGCCATCAGACGACAGGGGAATGAGCAGTTCTTC
>few|.|TRBV4-1|TRBJ2-5|13
CASSQDGEETQYF
TGCGCCAGCAGCCAAGATGGAGAAGAGACCCAGTACTTC
>many|.|TRBV27|TRBJ2-7|12
CASSPTSWEQYF
TGTGCCAGCAGTCCGACGTCCTGGGAGCAGTACTTC
>many|.|TRBV5-6|TRBJ2-5|15
CASSSWAGGVRTQYF
TGTGCCAGCAGCAGTTGGGCGGGTGGCGTGAGGACCCAGTACTTC
>many|.|TRBV6-2/TRBV6-3|TRBJ2-1|15
CASSEETGGPHEQFF
TGTGCCAGCAGTGAAGAAACGGGGGGCCCCCATGAGCAGTTCTTC
>few|.|TRBV10-3|TRBJ1-4|17
CAISDHWGTATNEKLFF
TGTGCCATCAGTGACCATTGGGGGACCGCAACTAATGAAAAACTGTTTTTT
>.|.|TRBV15|TRBJ1-3|13
CATAGSSGNTIYF
TGTGCCACCGCCGGGAGCTCTGGAAACACCATATATTTT
>many|.|TRBV13|TRBJ2-3|16
CASSPVVGFTADTQYF
TGTGCCAGCAGTCCCGTCGTTGGCTTCACGGCCGATACGCAGTATTTT
>.|.|TRBV14|TRBJ1-1|15
CASSLRAGGGTEAFF
TGTGCCAGCAGCCTCAGAGCTGGGGGGGGCACTGAAGCTTTCTTT
>many|.|TRBV5-1|TRBJ2-3|11
CASTYAGAQYF
TGCGCCAGCACCTACGCGGGTGCGCAGTATTTT
>.|TRBD1|TRBV28|TRBJ1-3|13
CASRGQGRNTIYF
TGTGCCAGCAGGGGACAGGGACGAAACACCATATATTTT
>few|.|TRBV20-1|TRBJ2-2|14
CSARGRANTGELFF
TGCAGTGCTAGAGGGCGAGCGAACACCGGGGAGCTGTTTTTT
>.|.|TRBV4-1|TRBJ2-2|16
CASSQGMGGDTGELFF
TGCGCCAGCAGCCAAGGAATGGGAGGCGACACCGGGGAGCTGTTTTTT
>many|TRBD1|TRBV7-2|TRBJ1-2|16
CASSLPLGQGNYGYTF
TGTGCCAGCAGCCTACCTTTAGGACAGGGCAACTATGGCTACACCTTC
>many|.|TRBV14|TRBJ2-1|15
CASRETSKSYNEQFF
TGTGCCAGCAGGGAGACTAGTAAGTCATACAATGAGCAGTTCTTC
>many|TRBD2|TRBV20-1|TRBJ2-3|14
CSASTSGVADTQYF
TGCAGTGCTAGTACTAGCGGGGTCGCAGATACGCAGTATTTT
>few|.|TRBV7-3|TRBJ1-6|17
CASSFHGRASYNSPLHF
TGTGCCAGCAGCTTTCACGGTCGAGCATCTTATAATTCACCCCTCCACTTT
>many|.|TRBV9|TRBJ1-1|14
CASSVGGGGKEAFF
TGTGCCAGCAGCGTAGGGGGTGGGGGGAAAGAAGCTTTCTTT
>many|.|TRBV5-1|TRBJ2-5|15
CASSPTTGGAGTQYF
TGCGCCAGCAGCCCAACGACAGGAGGGGCAGGGACCCAGTACTTC
>.|.|TRBV19|TRBJ1-1|15
CASSILFGGNTEAFF
TGTGCCAGTAGTATCCTTTTCGGAGGGAACACTGAAGCTTTCTTT
>many|.|TRBV28|TRBJ1-1|14
CASRPGHPNTEAFF
TGTGCCAGCAGACCTGGACATCCTAACACTGAAGCTTTCTTT
>many|.|TRBV20-1|TRBJ2-2|18
CSARDGVWRGSNTGELFF
TGCAGTGCTAGAGACGGAGTCTGGCGGGGTTCTAACACCGGGGAGCTGTTTTTT
>many|TRBD1|TRBV5-1|TRBJ1-4|15
CASSPRTGVVGELFF
TGCGCCAGCAGCCCTCGGACAGGGGTGGTCGGGGAACTGTTTTTT
>many|.|TRBV28|TRBJ1-5|13
CASSEGRIQPQHF
TGTGCCAGCTCTGAGGGGCGCATTCAGCCCCAGCATTTT
>many|TRBD2|TRBV10-3|TRBJ2-5|15
CAISTGTSLQETQYF
TGTGCCATCAGTACCGGGACTAGCTTACAAGAGACCCAGTACTTC
>.|TRBD2|TRBV7-8|TRBJ2-2|18
CASSLLRLAARPTGELFF
TGTGCCAGCAGCTTATTAAGGCTAGCGGCCAGGCCTACCGGGGAGCTGTTTTTT
>.|.|TRBV19|TRBJ2-2|18
CASSMKGGTGVPLGELFF
TGTGCCAGTAGTATGAAGGGCGGAACGGGAGTACCCTTAGGGGAGCTGTTTTTT
>many|TRBD2|TRBV7-3|TRBJ2-3|15
CASSPVGGSTDTQYF
TGTGCCAGCAGCCCGGTCGGGGGGAGCACAGATACGCAGTATTTT
>many|TRBD1|TRBV7-9|TRBJ2-4|14
CASRLGGQGNIQYF
TGTGCCAGCAGACTAGGGGGACAGGGAAACATTCAGTACTTC
>few|.|TRBV5-5|TRBJ1-5|14
CASSLGIRNQPQHF
TGTGCCAGCAGCTTGGGGATCAGGAATCAGCCCCAGCATTTT
>many|.|TRBV20-1|TRBJ2-5|13
CSAYSTGQEAQYF
TGCAGTGCTTATTCGACTGGGCAAGAGGCCCAGTACTTC
>once|.|TRBV10-2|TRBJ2-1|14
CASRESPDYNEQFF
TGCGCCAGCAGAGAGTCGCCAGACTACAATGAGCAGTTCTTC
>.|TRBD1|TRBV6-1|TRBJ1-2|14
CASSPASGGGGYTF
TGTGCCAGCAGTCCTGCTTCAGGGGGAGGAGGCTACACCTTC
>many|.|TRBV20-1|TRBJ2-4|16
CSARRDGEGAKNIQYF
TGCAGTGCTAGGAGGGACGGAGAGGGAGCCAAAAACATTCAGTACTTC
>.|.|TRBV5-1|TRBJ2-3|13
CASRAQGGDTQYF
TGCGCCAGCCGCGCCCAGGGGGGAGATACGCAGTATTTT
>many|TRBD2|TRBV24-1|TRBJ2-1|16
CATRRSGTSQDGEQFF
TGTGCCACCAGACGATCCGGGACTAGCCAGGACGGTGAGCAGTTCTTC
>few|.|TRBV11-2|TRBJ1-2|14
CASSLEVPTSGYTF
TGTGCCAGCAGCTTAGAGGTCCCTACCAGCGGCTACACCTTC
>.|.|TRBV5-6|TRBJ1-1|11
CASSLLGRAFF
TGTGCCAGCAGCTTGCTGGGGAGAGCTTTCTTT
>many|.|TRBV2|TRBJ2-5|14
CASSGSSLRETQYF
TGTGCCAGCAGTGGTAGTAGTCTGCGAGAGACCCAGTACTTC
>many|TRBD2|TRBV27|TRBJ2-1|15
CASSLGAGEGDEQFF
TGTGCCAGCAGTTTAGGAGCGGGAGAAGGTGATGAGCAGTTCTTC
>many|.|TRBV11-1|TRBJ2-1|12
CASRGRGGGQFF
TGTGCCAGTCGGGGGCGGGGAGGAGGGCAGTTCTTC
>few|.|TRBV7-2|TRBJ1-4|14
CASSLVGNYEKLFF
TGTGCCAGCAGCTTGGTAGGGAACTATGAAAAACTGTTTTTT
>many|.|TRBV5-1|TRBJ1-3|15
CASSPRTVSGNTIYF
TGCGCCAGCAGCCCACGGACAGTCTCTGGAAACACCATATATTTT
>many|.|TRBV10-3|TRBJ2-1|14
CAISPQDRYNEQFF
TGTGCCATCAGCCCACAGGACCGCTACAATGAGCAGTTCTTC
>many|.|TRBV20-1|TRBJ2-3|13
CSAAAVGTDTQYF
TGCAGTGCAGCGGCGGTTGGGACAGATACGCAGTATTTT
>many|TRBD2|TRBV20-1|TRBJ2-7|16
CSARDLQRGASYEQYF
TGCAGTGCTAGAGATCTCCAGCGGGGGGCCTCCTACGAGCAGTACTTC
>many|.|TRBV6-9|TRBJ1-2|14
CASSYARGGYGYTF
TGTGCCAGCAGTTACGCTCGGGGTGGCTATGGCTACACCTTC
>many|TRBD2|TRBV12-3/TRBV12-4|TRBJ2-7|14
CASSPSGSSYEQYF
TGCGCCAGCAGCCCAAGCGGGAGCTCCTACGAGCAGTACTTC
>.|.|TRBV5-1|TRBJ2-7|14
CASSPRQGRGEQYF
TGCGCCAGCAGTCCGCGGCAGGGTCGGGGCGAGCAGTACTTC
>many|.|TRBV12-3/TRBV12-4|TRBJ2-2|15
CASSFSKPSTGELFF
TGTGCCAGCAGTTTTTCTAAACCCAGCACCGGGGAGCTGTTTTTT